This T cell receptor beta chain was documented in a study of CD8 T cells in ankylosing spondylitis. Note on this clonotype: Its antigen is not identified.

The CDR3 contains 16 residues. Germline values: CDR1 ENHRY, CDR2 SYGVKD. Trimming removed 4 bases at V and 2 bases at J, with 17 bases between. Study outcomes and limitations: Earlier work had already found some motif variants in reactive arthritis synovial fluid and blood. It appeared that ankylosing spondylitis blood was characterized by a TCR beta motif of about eight highly homologous variants. Disease-linked clones bore a CD8+ phenotype, appearing relatively rarely in peripheral blood.

MiXCR, run by TCRdb on the 5' RACE reads, gives a single entry per CDR3 protein. The repertoire has around 440,000 distinct CDR3 sequences, roughly 18% of them found once; the top ten carry 1%. The chain combines TRBV10-3 with TRBJ1-1; D remains unclear. This clonotype was sampled from a male donor with ankylosing spondylitis. Specimen: blood, either unsorted or a sorted T cell fraction (not recorded which). For the CDR3, the DNA is TGTGCCATCAGTGGTCAGGCGGCAGTGCCAAACACTGAAGCTTTCTTT. Its protein is CAISGQAAVPNTEAFF.